This T cell receptor beta chain originates from a study of vaccination and CD4 T cells after COVID-19. This clonotype was observed once. What it recognizes is unknown. Cultured CD4+ T cells had their DNA profiled by the Oncomine TCR Beta short-read assay. TCRdb independently ran MiXCR on the PCR reads; one entry per CDR3 protein. Here the sample spans 9,800 or so distinct CDR3 sequences, over 30% being singletons. Indicated treatment: roughly ten-day PBMC culture with coronavirus spike peptide pools or control peptides (ViraFEST assay). Germline V lookup: CDR1 SGHTA, CDR2 FQGNSA. V shed 3 bases and J shed 8 bases, with 13 bases lying between them. CDR3 size: 14 residues.

The chain is built from TRBV7-2 and TRBJ1-4; tentatively, D is TRBD1 (5 bases). This clonotype was obtained from a human donor who had recovered from COVID-19. Sequences were obtained from CD4+ T cells from blood, cultured in vitro. CDR3 DNA: TGTGCCAGCAGCTTTGGGGGTGCGGGGGAAAAACTGTTTTTT. Translating gives CASSFGGAGEKLFF. The full variable domain, in which reference TRBV7-2 and TRBJ1-4 provide the parts outside the CDR3, is GAGVSQSPSNKVTEKGKDVELRCDPISGHTALYWYRQSLGQGLEFLIYFQGNSAPDKSGLPSDRFSAERTGGSVSTLTIQRTQQEDSAVYLCASSFGGAGEKLFFGSGTQLSVL.